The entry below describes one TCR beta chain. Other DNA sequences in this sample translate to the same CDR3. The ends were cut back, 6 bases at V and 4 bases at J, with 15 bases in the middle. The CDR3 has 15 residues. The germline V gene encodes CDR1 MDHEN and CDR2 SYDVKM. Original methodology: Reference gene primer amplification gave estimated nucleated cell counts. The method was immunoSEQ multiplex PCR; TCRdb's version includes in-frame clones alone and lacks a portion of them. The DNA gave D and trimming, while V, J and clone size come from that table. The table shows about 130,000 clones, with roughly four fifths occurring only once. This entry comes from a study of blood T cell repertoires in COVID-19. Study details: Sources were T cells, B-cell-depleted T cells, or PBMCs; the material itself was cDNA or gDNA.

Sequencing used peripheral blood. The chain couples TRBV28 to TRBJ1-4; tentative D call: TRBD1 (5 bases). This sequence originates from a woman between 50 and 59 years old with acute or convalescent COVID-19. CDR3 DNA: TGTGCCAGCAGCTTGGGTGGCCAGGGTAATGAAAAACTGTTTTTT. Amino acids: CASSLGGQGNEKLFF.